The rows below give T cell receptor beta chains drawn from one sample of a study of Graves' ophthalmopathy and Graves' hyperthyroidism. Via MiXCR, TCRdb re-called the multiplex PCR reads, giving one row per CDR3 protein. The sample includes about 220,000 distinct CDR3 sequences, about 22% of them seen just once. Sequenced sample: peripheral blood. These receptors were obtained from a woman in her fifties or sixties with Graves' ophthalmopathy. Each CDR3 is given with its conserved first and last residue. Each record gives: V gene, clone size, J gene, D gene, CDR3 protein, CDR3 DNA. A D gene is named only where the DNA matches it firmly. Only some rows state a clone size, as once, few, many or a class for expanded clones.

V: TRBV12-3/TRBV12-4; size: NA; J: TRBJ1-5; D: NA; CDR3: CASSESPGRPQHF; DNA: TGCGCCAGCAGTGAGTCCCCTGGGCGGCCCCAGCATTTT
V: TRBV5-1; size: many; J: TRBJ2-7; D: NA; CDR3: CASSLVLSSYEQYF; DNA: TGCGCCAGCAGCTTAGTCCTGAGCTCCTACGAGCAGTACTTC
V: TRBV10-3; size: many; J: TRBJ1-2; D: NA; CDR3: CAISVKGHYGYTF; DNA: TGTGCCATCAGTGTGAAGGGGCACTATGGCTACACCTTC
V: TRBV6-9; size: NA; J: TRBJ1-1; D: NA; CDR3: CASSYSPREAFF; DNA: TGTGCCAGCAGTTATTCCCCTAGGGAAGCTTTCTTT
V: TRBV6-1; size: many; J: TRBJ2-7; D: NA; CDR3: CASSIGDSYEQYF; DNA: TGTGCCAGCAGTATTGGGGATAGCTACGAGCAGTACTTC
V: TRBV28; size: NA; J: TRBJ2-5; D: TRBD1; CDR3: CASSGPRQGAGETQYF; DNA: TGTGCCAGCAGTGGGCCGAGACAGGGGGCCGGGGAGACCCAGTACTTC
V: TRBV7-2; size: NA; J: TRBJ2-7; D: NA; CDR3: CASSSLTVYEQYF; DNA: TGTGCCAGCAGCTCGTTGACAGTTTACGAGCAGTACTTC
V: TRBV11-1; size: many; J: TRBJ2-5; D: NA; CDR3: CASSAYSMEETQYF; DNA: TGTGCCAGCAGTGCCTATAGCATGGAAGAGACCCAGTACTTC
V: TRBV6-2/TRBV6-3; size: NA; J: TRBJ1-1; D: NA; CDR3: CASAEGMNTEAFF; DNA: TGTGCCAGCGCGGAGGGAATGAACACTGAAGCTTTCTTT
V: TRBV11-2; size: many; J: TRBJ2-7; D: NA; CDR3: CASSSSVDSSSYEQYF; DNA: TGTGCCAGCAGCTCTTCCGTGGACTCCAGCTCCTACGAGCAGTACTTC
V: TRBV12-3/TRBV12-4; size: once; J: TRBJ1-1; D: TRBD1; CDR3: CASRKTGATEAFF; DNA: TGTGCCAGCAGAAAGACAGGGGCCACTGAGGCTTTCTTT
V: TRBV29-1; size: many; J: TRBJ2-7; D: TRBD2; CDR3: CSVLVSGTLSYEQYF; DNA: TGCAGCGTTTTGGTTAGCGGGACCCTAAGCTACGAGCAGTACTTC
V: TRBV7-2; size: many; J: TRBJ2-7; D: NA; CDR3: CASSSTVGYEQYF; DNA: TGTGCCAGCAGCTCCACGGTCGGCTACGAGCAGTACTTC
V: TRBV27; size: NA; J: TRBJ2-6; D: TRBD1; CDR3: CASRTDRVASGANVLTF; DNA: TGTGCCAGCAGGACGGACAGGGTGGCCTCTGGGGCCAACGTCCTGACTTTC
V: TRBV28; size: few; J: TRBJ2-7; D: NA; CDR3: CASRSNPRTYEQYF; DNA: TGTGCCAGCAGGTCTAATCCAAGGACCTACGAGCAGTACTTC
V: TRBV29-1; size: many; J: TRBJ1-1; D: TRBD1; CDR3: CSGGQKNTEAFF; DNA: TGCAGCGGGGGACAGAAGAACACTGAAGCTTTCTTT
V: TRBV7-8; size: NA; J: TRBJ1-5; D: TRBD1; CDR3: CASSLGDSYQPQHF; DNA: TGTGCCAGCAGCTTAGGGGACAGCTATCAGCCCCAGCATTTT
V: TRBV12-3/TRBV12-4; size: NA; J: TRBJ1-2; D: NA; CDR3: CASGGGQNYGYTF; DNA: TGTGCCAGCGGAGGGGGGCAGAACTATGGCTACACCTTC
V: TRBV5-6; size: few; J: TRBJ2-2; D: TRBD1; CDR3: CASSLGQGATGELFF; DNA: TGTGCCAGCAGCTTGGGGCAGGGGGCGACCGGGGAGCTGTTTTTT
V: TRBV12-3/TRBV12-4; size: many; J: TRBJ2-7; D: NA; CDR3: CASSLSRAWEQYF; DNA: TGTGCCAGCAGTTTATCCAGGGCGTGGGAGCAGTACTTC
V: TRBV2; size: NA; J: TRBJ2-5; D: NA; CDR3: CASGGGAETQYF; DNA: TGTGCCAGCGGAGGGGGCGCGGAGACCCAGTACTTC
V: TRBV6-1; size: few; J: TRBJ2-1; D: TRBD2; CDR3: CASRASGEAYNEQFF; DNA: TGTGCCAGCAGGGCTAGCGGGGAAGCCTACAATGAGCAGTTCTTC